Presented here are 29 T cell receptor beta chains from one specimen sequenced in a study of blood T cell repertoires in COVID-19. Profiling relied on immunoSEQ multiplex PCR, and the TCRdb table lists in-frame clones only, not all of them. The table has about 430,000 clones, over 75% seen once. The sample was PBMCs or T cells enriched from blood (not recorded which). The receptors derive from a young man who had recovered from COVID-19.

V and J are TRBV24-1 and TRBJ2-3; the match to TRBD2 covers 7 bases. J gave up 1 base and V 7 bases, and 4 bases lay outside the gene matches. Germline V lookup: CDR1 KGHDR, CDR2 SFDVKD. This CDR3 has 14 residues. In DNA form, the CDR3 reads TGTGCCACCAGCGGACTAGATGGCACAGATACGCAGTATTTT. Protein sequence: CATSGLDGTDTQYF.

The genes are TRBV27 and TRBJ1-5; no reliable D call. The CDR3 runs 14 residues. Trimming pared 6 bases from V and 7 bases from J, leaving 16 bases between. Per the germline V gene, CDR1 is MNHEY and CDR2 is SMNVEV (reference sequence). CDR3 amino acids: CASSLRIGVQPQHF. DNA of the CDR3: TGTGCCAGCAGCCTAAGGATAGGAGTCCAGCCCCAGCATTTT.

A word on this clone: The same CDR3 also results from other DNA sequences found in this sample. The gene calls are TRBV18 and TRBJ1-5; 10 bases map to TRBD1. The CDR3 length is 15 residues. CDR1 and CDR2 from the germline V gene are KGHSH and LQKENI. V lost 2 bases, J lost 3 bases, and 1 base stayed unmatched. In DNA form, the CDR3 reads TGTGCCAGCTCACCAGGGACAGGGGCCAATCAGCCCCAGCATTTT. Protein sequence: CASSPGTGANQPQHF.

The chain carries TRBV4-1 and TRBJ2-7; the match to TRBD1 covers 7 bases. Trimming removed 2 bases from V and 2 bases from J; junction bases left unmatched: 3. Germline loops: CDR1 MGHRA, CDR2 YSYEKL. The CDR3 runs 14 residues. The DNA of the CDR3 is TGCGCCAGCAGCCAAAACAGGGGCGCCTACGAGCAGTACTTC. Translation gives CASSQNRGAYEQYF.

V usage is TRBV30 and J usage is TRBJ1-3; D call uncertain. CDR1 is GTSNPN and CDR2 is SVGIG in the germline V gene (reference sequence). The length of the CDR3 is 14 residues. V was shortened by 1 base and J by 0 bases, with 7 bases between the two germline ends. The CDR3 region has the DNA TGTGCCTGGAGTGCACTGAACTCTGGAAACACCATATATTTT. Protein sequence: CAWSALNSGNTIYF.

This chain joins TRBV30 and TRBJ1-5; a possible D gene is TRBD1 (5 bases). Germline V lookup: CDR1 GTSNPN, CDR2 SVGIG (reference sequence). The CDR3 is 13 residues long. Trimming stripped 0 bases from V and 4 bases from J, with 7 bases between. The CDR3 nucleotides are TGTGCCTGGAGTGTAGGGGATAATCAGCCCCAGCATTTT. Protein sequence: CAWSVGDNQPQHF.

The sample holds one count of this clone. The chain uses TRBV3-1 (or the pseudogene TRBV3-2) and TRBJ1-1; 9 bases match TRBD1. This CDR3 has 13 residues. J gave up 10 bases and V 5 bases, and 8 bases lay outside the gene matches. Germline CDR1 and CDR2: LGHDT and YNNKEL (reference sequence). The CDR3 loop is CASSLEGTGTAFF. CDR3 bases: TGTGCCAGCAGCTTAGAGGGGACAGGGACAGCTTTCTTT.

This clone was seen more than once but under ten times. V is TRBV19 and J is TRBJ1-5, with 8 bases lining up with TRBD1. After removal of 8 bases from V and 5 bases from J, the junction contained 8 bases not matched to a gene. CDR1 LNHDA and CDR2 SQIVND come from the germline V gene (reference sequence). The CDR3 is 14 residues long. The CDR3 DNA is TGTGCCAGTGGCCAGGGGGCGAACTATCAGCCCCAGCATTTT. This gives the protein CASGQGANYQPQHF.

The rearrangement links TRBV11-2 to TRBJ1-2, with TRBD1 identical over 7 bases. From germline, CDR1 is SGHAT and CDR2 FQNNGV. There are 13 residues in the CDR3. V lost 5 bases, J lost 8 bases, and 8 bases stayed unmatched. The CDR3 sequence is CASSPDRVGGYTF. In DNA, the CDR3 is TGTGCCAGCAGCCCCGACAGGGTGGGAGGCTACACCTTC.

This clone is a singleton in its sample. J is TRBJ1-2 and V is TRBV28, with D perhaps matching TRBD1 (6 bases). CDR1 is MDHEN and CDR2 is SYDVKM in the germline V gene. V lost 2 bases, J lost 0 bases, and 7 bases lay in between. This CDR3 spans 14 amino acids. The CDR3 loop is CASSLRTANYGYTF. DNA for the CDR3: TGTGCCAGCAGTTTAAGGACAGCTAACTATGGCTACACCTTC.

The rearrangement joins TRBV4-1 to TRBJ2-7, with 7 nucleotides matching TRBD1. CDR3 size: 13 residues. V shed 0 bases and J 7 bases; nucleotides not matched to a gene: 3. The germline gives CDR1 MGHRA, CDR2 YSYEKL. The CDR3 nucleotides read TGCGCCAGCAGCCAAGAGACAGGGTGGGAGCAGTACTTC. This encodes CASSQETGWEQYF.

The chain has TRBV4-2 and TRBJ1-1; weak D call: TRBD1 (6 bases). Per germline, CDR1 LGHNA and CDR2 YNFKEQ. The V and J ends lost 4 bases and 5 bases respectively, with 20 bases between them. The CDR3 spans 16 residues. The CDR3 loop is CASSPSRGGRRTEAFF. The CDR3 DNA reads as TGTGCCAGCAGCCCATCTCGGGGGGGGCGTCGGACTGAAGCTTTCTTT.

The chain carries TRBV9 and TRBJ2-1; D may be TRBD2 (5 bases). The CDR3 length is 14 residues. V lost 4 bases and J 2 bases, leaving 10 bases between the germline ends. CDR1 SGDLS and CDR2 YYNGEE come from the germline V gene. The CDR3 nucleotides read TGTGCCAGCAGCCCCGGGGTGACCTACAATGAGCAGTTCTTC. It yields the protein CASSPGVTYNEQFF.

CDR3 DNA: TGTGCCAGCCGAAGGACAGGAGGAGAGCAGTACTTC. It encodes CASRRTGGEQYF. This sequence joins TRBV7-9 and TRBJ2-7; 7 bases agree with TRBD1. This CDR3 is built from 12 residues. Looked up from germline, CDR1 is SEHNR and CDR2 is FQNEAQ (reference sequence). V shed 8 bases and J 7 bases; nucleotides not matched to a gene: 8.

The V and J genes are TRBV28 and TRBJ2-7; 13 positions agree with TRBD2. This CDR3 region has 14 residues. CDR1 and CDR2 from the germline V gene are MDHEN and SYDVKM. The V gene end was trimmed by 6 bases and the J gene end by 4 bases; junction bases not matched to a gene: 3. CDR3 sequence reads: CASRTGLAGYEQYF. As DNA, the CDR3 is TGTGCCAGCAGAACGGGACTAGCGGGGTACGAGCAGTACTTC.

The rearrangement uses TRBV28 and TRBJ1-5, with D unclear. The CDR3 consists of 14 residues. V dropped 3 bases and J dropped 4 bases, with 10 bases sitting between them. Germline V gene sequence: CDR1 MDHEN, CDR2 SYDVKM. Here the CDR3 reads CASSLAMMNQPQHF. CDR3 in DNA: TGTGCCAGCAGTTTGGCCATGATGAATCAGCCCCAGCATTTT.

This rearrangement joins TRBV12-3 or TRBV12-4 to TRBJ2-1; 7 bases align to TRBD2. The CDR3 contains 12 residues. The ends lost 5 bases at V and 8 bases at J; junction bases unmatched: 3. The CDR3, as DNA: TGTGCCAGCAGTATCCTAGCGGATGAGCAGTTCTTC. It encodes CASSILADEQFF.

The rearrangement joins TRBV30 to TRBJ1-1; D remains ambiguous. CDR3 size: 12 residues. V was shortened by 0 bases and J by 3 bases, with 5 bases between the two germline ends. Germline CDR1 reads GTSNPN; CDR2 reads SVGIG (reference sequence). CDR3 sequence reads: CAWSVHDTEAFF. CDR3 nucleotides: TGTGCCTGGAGTGTACATGACACTGAAGCTTTCTTT.

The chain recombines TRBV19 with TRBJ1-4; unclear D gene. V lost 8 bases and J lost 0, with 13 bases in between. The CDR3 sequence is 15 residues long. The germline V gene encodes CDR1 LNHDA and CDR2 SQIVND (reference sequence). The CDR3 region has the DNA TGTGCCAGTGGTAGGAGATATGCAACTAATGAAAAACTGTTTTTT. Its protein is CASGRRYATNEKLFF.

CDR3 coding DNA: TGTGCCAGCAGCTTAAGCACCCTTAATCAGCCCCAGCATTTT. Amino acid sequence: CASSLSTLNQPQHF. The genes are TRBV7-8 and TRBJ1-5; D gene ambiguous. CDR1 and CDR2 from the germline V gene are SGHVS and FQNEAQ. There are 14 residues in the CDR3. The V end was cut by 2 bases, the J end by 4 bases, with 9 bases between.

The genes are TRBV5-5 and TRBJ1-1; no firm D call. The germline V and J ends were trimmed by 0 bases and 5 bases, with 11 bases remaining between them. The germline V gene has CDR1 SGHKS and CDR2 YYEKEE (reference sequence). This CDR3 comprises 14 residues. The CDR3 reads CASSLVTGGTEAFF. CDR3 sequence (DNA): TGTGCCAGCAGCTTGGTCACGGGTGGGACTGAAGCTTTCTTT.

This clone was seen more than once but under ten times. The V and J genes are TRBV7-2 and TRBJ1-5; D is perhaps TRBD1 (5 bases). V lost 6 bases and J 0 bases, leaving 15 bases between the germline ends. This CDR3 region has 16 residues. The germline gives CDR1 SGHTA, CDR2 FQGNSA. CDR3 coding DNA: TGTGCCAGCAGGCCCCAGGGCCCGAATAGCAATCAGCCCCAGCATTTT. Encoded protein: CASRPQGPNSNQPQHF. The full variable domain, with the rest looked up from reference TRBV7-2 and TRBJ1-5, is GAGVSQSPSNKVTEKGKDVELRCDPISGHTALYWYRQSLGQGLEFLIYFQGNSAPDKSGLPSDRFSAERTGGSVSTLTIQRTQQEDSAVYLCASRPQGPNSNQPQHFGDGTRLSIL.

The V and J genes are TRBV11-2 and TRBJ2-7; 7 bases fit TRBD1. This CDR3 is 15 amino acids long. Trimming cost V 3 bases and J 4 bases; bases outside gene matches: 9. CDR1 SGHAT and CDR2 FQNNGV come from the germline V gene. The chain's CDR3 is CASSFQGVGGYEQYF. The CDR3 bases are TGTGCCAGCAGCTTCCAGGGGGTAGGCGGGTACGAGCAGTACTTC.

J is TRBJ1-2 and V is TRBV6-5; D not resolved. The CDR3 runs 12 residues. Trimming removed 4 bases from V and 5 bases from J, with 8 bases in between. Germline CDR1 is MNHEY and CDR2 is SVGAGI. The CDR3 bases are TGTGCCAGCAGTTCGCGGTTTTATGGCTACACCTTC. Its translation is CASSSRFYGYTF.

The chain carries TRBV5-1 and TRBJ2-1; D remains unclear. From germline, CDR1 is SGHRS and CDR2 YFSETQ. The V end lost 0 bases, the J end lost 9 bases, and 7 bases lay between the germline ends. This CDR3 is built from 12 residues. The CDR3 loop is CASSLVGSEQFF. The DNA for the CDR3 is TGCGCCAGCAGCTTGGTTGGTAGTGAGCAGTTCTTC.

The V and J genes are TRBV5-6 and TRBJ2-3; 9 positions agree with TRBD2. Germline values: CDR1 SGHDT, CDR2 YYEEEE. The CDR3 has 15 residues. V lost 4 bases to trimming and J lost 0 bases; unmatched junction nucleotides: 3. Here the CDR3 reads CASSITSGSTDTQYF. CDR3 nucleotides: TGTGCCAGCAGCATAACTAGCGGGAGCACAGATACGCAGTATTTT. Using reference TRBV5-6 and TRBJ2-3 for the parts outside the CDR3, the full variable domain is DAGVTQSPTHLIKTRGQQVTLRCSPKSGHDTVSWYQQALGQGPQFIFQYYEEEERQRGNFPDRFSGHQFPNYSSELNVNALLLGDSALYLCASSITSGSTDTQYFGPGTRLTVL.

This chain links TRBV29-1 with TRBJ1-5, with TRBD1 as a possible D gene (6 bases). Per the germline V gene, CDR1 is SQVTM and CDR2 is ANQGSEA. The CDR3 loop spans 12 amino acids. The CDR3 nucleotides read TGCAGTGGGGGGGCTGGGAATCAGCCCCAGCATTTT. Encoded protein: CSGGAGNQPQHF.

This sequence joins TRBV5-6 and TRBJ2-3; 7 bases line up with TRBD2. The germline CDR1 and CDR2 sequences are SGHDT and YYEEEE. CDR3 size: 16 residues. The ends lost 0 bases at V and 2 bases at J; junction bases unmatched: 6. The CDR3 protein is CASSLAGREITDTQYF. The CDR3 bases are TGTGCCAGCAGCTTGGCCGGGCGGGAGATCACAGATACGCAGTATTTT.

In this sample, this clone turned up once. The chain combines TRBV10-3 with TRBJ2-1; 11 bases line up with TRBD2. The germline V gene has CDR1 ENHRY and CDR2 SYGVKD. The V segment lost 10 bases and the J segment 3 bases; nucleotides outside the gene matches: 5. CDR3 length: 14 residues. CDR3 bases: TGTGCCAGCGTAGCGGGAGGGCGCTACAATGAGCAGTTCTTC. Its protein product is CASVAGGRYNEQFF.